Below are 29 T cell receptor beta chains sequenced from a single sample in a study of T-cell memory formation after mild COVID-19. TCRdb re-called the 5' RACE reads with MiXCR, one entry per CDR3 protein. The table has 100,000 to 120,000 distinct CDR3 sequences, 22% seen once. The sequenced material came from PBMCs or a T cell subset sorted from them (not recorded which). The receptors come from a man aged 18 to 30 who had mild COVID-19 (a few samples of this study predate the infection). Cell type and time point are not known.

This rearrangement joins TRBV5-1 to TRBJ1-5; D is unclear. There are 13 residues in the CDR3. Deletions cut 1 base from V and 7 bases from J, with 9 bases between. Germline V gives CDR1 SGHRS, CDR2 YFSETQ. DNA for the CDR3: TGCGCCAGCAGCTTGAGTTGGGGACAGCCCCAGCATTTT. As protein: CASSLSWGQPQHF. Complete variable domain (other parts from reference TRBV5-1 and TRBJ1-5): KAGVTQTPRYLIKTRGQQVTLSCSPISGHRSVSWYQQTPGQGLQFLFEYFSETQRNKGNFPGRFSGRQFSNSRSEMNVSTLELGDSALYLCASSLSWGQPQHFGDGTRLSIL.

This clonotype was picked up a small number of times. The chain carries TRBV4-2 and TRBJ2-2; D perhaps matches TRBD2 (5 bases). Per germline, CDR1 LGHNA and CDR2 YNFKEQ. Trimming cost V 3 bases and J 3 bases, with 26 bases left between them. The CDR3 is 20 residues long. The DNA of the CDR3 is TGTGCCAGCAGCCATGTTTCTCTAATCATGTCGGGGATCGACACCGGGGAGCTGTTTTTT. Protein sequence: CASSHVSLIMSGIDTGELFF.

Details on this clonotype: Its ends do not fully match the called genes, so a read error is possible. This chain connects TRBV12-3 or TRBV12-4 to TRBJ2-1; no clear D gene. This CDR3 is 12 amino acids long. The CDR3 nucleotides are TGTGCCAGCGCGGTCTCCTCCAATGAGCAGTTCTTC. Translated, it gives CASAVSSNEQFF.

This clonotype came up a few times. The rearrangement uses TRBV6-5 and TRBJ1-1, with D possibly matching TRBD1 (5 bases). Germline V gene sequence: CDR1 MNHEY, CDR2 SVGAGI. The CDR3 is 15 residues long. The V end was cut by 2 bases, the J end by 3 bases, with 13 bases between. The CDR3 DNA reads as TGTGCCAGCAGTTACGGGAGTCTAGGGGACACTGAAGCTTTCTTT. Its protein product is CASSYGSLGDTEAFF.

J is TRBJ1-1 and V is TRBV29-1; no definite D call. The V and J ends lost 4 bases and 0 bases respectively, with 6 bases between them. Germline-derived CDR1 and CDR2 are SQVTM and ANQGSEA. The CDR3 is 12 residues long. The CDR3 nucleotides read TGCAGCGTTGTTCCCATGAACACTGAAGCTTTCTTT. This encodes CSVVPMNTEAFF.

The V gene is TRBV6-2 or TRBV6-3, the J gene TRBJ2-5, with 7 nucleotides matching TRBD2. Germline V CDR1 and CDR2: MNHEY, SVGEGT. The CDR3 is 15 amino acids. Trimming cost V 0 bases and J 5 bases; bases outside gene matches: 6. CDR3 coding DNA: TGTGCCAGCAGTTACTCGAGGACTAGTCAGGAGACCCAGTACTTC. The encoded protein is CASSYSRTSQETQYF.

This clonotype was seen a handful of times. The chain recombines TRBV5-1 with TRBJ2-1, with 16 bases aligning to TRBD2. The V segment lost 4 bases and the J segment 6 bases; nucleotides outside the gene matches: 16. Germline assignment: CDR1 SGHRS and CDR2 YFSETQ. CDR3 length: 20 amino acids. CDR3 amino acids: CASSPGTSGGAYRGVNEQFF. Written as DNA, the CDR3 is TGCGCCAGCAGCCCTGGGACTAGCGGGGGGGCATACCGTGGGGTCAATGAGCAGTTCTTC.

This sequence joins TRBV7-2 and TRBJ2-7; D may match TRBD1 or TRBD2 (6 bases each). Germline CDR1 SGHTA, CDR2 FQGNSA. The V end lost 3 bases, the J end lost 5 bases, and 17 bases lay between the germline ends. The CDR3 length is 15 residues. The CDR3 bases are TGTGCCAGCAGCTTCTTTACAGGGACTGGCCACGAGCAGTACTTC. This gives the protein CASSFFTGTGHEQYF.

This clonotype was counted between two and nine times. The chain couples TRBV5-5 to TRBJ2-7, with 7 bases that match TRBD1. V lost 2 bases to trimming and J lost 0 bases; unmatched junction nucleotides: 5. The CDR3 has 15 residues. Germline CDR1 SGHKS, CDR2 YYEKEE (reference sequence). CDR3 in DNA: TGTGCCAGCAGCTTCGGTCCAGGGGGCTCCTACGAGCAGTACTTC. This sequence encodes CASSFGPGGSYEQYF.

This clonotype was counted only a few times. The V gene is TRBV20-1, the J gene TRBJ2-7; 7 bases agree with TRBD1. The germline gives CDR1 DFQATT, CDR2 SNEGSKA (reference sequence). The V gene end was trimmed by 0 bases and the J gene end by 7 bases; junction bases not matched to a gene: 3. The CDR3 extends over 12 amino acids. The CDR3 loop reads CSAREPTGEQYF. The CDR3 DNA reads TGCAGTGCTAGAGAGCCGACAGGGGAGCAGTACTTC.

This clonotype was observed a few times. The rearrangement uses TRBV6-6 and TRBJ1-2; 8 bases match TRBD1. CDR1 is MNHNY, CDR2 SVGAGI, per germline (reference sequence). Germline trimming cut 4 bases from V and 0 bases from J; bases unmatched to any gene: 13. This CDR3 region has 18 residues. The CDR3: CASSFLGGTGLANYGYTF. The CDR3, as DNA: TGTGCCAGCAGTTTCTTAGGGGGGACAGGCCTAGCTAACTATGGCTACACCTTC.

The table lists this clonotype with a few counts. V and J are TRBV7-9 and TRBJ2-3; possibly TRBD1 or TRBD2 for D (5 bases each). Germline CDR1 SEHNR, CDR2 FQNEAQ (reference sequence). V was trimmed by 5 bases and J by 0 bases, leaving 15 bases between them. This CDR3 has 16 residues. The CDR3 loop reads CASSGTLRASTDTQYF. In DNA form, the CDR3 reads TGTGCCAGCAGCGGGACGCTCAGGGCTAGCACAGATACGCAGTATTTT.

The chain carries TRBV7-3 and TRBJ1-1; the D gene is possibly TRBD1 (5 bases). The V end was cut by 6 bases, the J end by 3 bases, with 11 bases between. Germline V CDR1 and CDR2: SGHTA, FQGTGA. This CDR3 has 13 amino acids. This CDR3 reads CASRNLQDTEAFF. The CDR3 bases are TGTGCCAGCAGAAACTTACAGGACACTGAAGCTTTCTTT. Based on the CDR3 plus reference TRBV7-3 and TRBJ1-1, the full variable domain is GAGVSQTPSNKVTEKGKYVELRCDPISGHTALYWYRQSLGQGPEFLIYFQGTGAADDSGLPNDRFFAVRPEGSVSTLKIQRTERGDSAVYLCASRNLQDTEAFFGQGTRLTVV.

This clonotype appeared once. V usage is TRBV12-3 or TRBV12-4 and J usage is TRBJ1-2; D perhaps matches TRBD1 (5 bases). V dropped 7 bases and J dropped 2 bases, with 17 bases sitting between them. The CDR3 is 15 amino acids. CDR3 protein: CASTPGGGFNYGYTF. As DNA, the CDR3 is TGTGCCAGCACCCCCGGCGGGGGGTTCAACTATGGCTACACCTTC.

The genes are TRBV6-5 and TRBJ2-4, with D possibly being TRBD1 (6 bases). The CDR3 is 18 residues long. Trimming stripped 6 bases from V and 0 bases from J, with 21 bases between. Germline loops: CDR1 MNHEY, CDR2 SVGAGI. The CDR3 loop is CASSPGQPIFVAKNIQYF. The CDR3 DNA reads as TGTGCCAGCAGCCCGGGACAACCTATCTTCGTAGCCAAAAACATTCAGTACTTC.

J is TRBJ2-7 and V is TRBV6-1, with D maybe TRBD2 (6 bases). The germline V and J ends were trimmed by 2 bases and 7 bases, with 9 bases remaining between them. Germline assignment: CDR1 MNHNS and CDR2 SASEGT. The CDR3 extends over 12 amino acids. DNA of the CDR3: TGTGCCAGCAGTGAAATGGGAGGAGAGCAGTACGTC. Protein product: CASSEMGGEQYV.

The genes are TRBV6-5 and TRBJ2-3, with D hard to call. Trimming took 0 bases from V and 6 from J, leaving 10 bases between them. Germline CDR1 reads MNHEY; CDR2 reads SVGAGI. The CDR3 contains 14 residues. DNA for the CDR3: TGTGCCAGCAGTTACTCCGAAAACACGGATACGCAGTATTTT. Translated: CASSYSENTDTQYF.

This clonotype turned up a few times. V gene TRBV4-3 combines with J gene TRBJ1-5; 9 bases match TRBD1. CDR3 size: 16 residues. Per the germline V gene, CDR1 is LGHNA and CDR2 is YSLEER. V trimming: 2 bases; J trimming: 5 bases; junction bases outside the gene matches: 7. The CDR3 DNA reads as TGCGCCAGCAGCCAACCCCCGGGACAGGGAGATCAGCCCCAGCATTTT. It translates to CASSQPPGQGDQPQHF.

CDR3 nucleotide sequence: TGTGCCAGCAGCTTAGGACAGGAAAAGTACTTC. Translated: CASSLGQEKYF. The rearrangement joins TRBV6-2 or TRBV6-3 to TRBJ2-7; TRBD1 matches at 7 bases. Per the germline V gene, CDR1 is MNHEY and CDR2 is SVGEGT. J lost 11 bases, V lost 6 bases, and 7 bases had no gene match. CDR3 length: 11 amino acids.

This clonotype has a handful of counts. The chain couples TRBV29-1 to TRBJ2-7; 9 bases align to TRBD1. The CDR3 has 12 residues. After removal of 5 bases from V and 4 bases from J, the junction contained 3 bases not matched to a gene. Germline V CDR1 and CDR2: SQVTM, ANQGSEA. CDR3 sequence (DNA): TGCAGCGTTTTGGGACAGGGATACGAGCAGTACTTC. Protein: CSVLGQGYEQYF.

The V gene is TRBV5-1, the J gene TRBJ2-5, with a possible D match to TRBD2 (5 bases). Germline V gives CDR1 SGHRS, CDR2 YFSETQ. The CDR3 loop spans 14 amino acids. V shed 2 bases and J shed 0 bases, with 8 bases lying between them. The CDR3 is CASSLPGYQETQYF. CDR3 nucleotide sequence: TGCGCCAGCAGCTTACCGGGATACCAAGAGACCCAGTACTTC. The full variable domain, in which reference TRBV5-1 and TRBJ2-5 provide the parts outside the CDR3, is KAGVTQTPRYLIKTRGQQVTLSCSPISGHRSVSWYQQTPGQGLQFLFEYFSETQRNKGNFPGRFSGRQFSNSRSEMNVSTLELGDSALYLCASSLPGYQETQYFGPGTRLLVL.

This clonotype was seen more than once but under ten times. The V call is TRBV4-1, the J call TRBJ1-5; D unclear. The germline gives CDR1 MGHRA, CDR2 YSYEKL. Trimming took off 1 base at V and 6 bases at J, with 10 bases between the two ends. The CDR3 is made up of 14 amino acids. As DNA, the CDR3 is TGCGCCAGCAGCCAAGGGTCAGCGGCTCAGCCCCAGCATTTT. Translation: CASSQGSAAQPQHF.

This clonotype was picked up one time. The V gene is TRBV4-1, the J gene TRBJ2-7; TRBD1 matches 7 bases. CDR3 length: 13 amino acids. V lost 1 base, J lost 3 bases, and 0 bases stayed unmatched. Per the germline V gene, CDR1 is MGHRA and CDR2 is YSYEKL. DNA of the CDR3: TGCGCCAGCAGCCAAGGGACAGGCTACGAGCAGTACTTC. Its translation is CASSQGTGYEQYF.

The V and J genes are TRBV4-2 and TRBJ2-7; tentatively, D is TRBD1 (7 bases). The CDR3 length is 15 residues. V was clipped by 6 bases and J by 7 bases, with 22 bases between them. The germline gives CDR1 LGHNA, CDR2 YNFKEQ. The CDR3 sequence: CASSYRTGPGSEQYF. The CDR3 DNA is TGTGCCAGCAGTTACAGGACAGGCCCCGGGAGTGAGCAGTACTTC.

This clonotype was found a few times. The chain couples TRBV4-3 to TRBJ2-3; no clear D gene. CDR3 length: 17 residues. Germline V gene sequence: CDR1 LGHNA, CDR2 YSLEER. Trimming left V 0 bases short and J 1 base short, with 14 bases between. CDR3 nucleotides: TGCGCCAGCAGCCAAGATCGGTGGGGTTCGGGCACAGATACGCAGTATTTT. Amino acid sequence: CASSQDRWGSGTDTQYF.

The chain links TRBV20-1 to TRBJ2-1; 7 positions match TRBD2. In germline, CDR1 is DFQATT, CDR2 SNEGSKA (reference sequence). The length of the CDR3 is 18 residues. V was clipped by 3 bases and J by 0 bases; unmatched bases: 14. The CDR3 sequence: CSASFEGGGGVSYNEQFF. CDR3 coding DNA: TGCAGTGCTAGTTTCGAGGGCGGCGGGGGAGTCTCCTACAATGAGCAGTTCTTC.

This clonotype came up a few times. The chain is built from TRBV2 and TRBJ2-3; 7 nucleotides align to TRBD2. Germline-derived CDR1 and CDR2 are SNHLY and FYNNEI. After removal of 3 bases from V and 0 bases from J, the junction contained 3 bases not matched to a gene. This CDR3 contains 15 residues. Here the CDR3 DNA reads TGTGCCAGCAGTGAGGGGGGGTTTAGCACAGATACGCAGTATTTT. It specifies CASSEGGFSTDTQYF.

The chain uses TRBV6-5 and TRBJ2-6; maybe TRBD1 (6 bases). Germline V gives CDR1 MNHEY, CDR2 SVGAGI. The CDR3 extends over 21 amino acids. V was cut by 4 bases and J by 0 bases, with 25 bases left in between. The CDR3 region is CASSSHRLRDNPISGANVLTF. The DNA of the CDR3 is TGTGCCAGCAGTTCCCATCGACTCCGGGACAACCCAATCTCTGGGGCCAACGTCCTGACTTTC.

V gene TRBV11-2 combines with J gene TRBJ1-1, with D unclear. Germline CDR1 is SGHAT and CDR2 is FQNNGV. The CDR3 has 14 amino acids. Trimming took 6 bases from V and 4 from J, leaving 15 bases between them. The CDR3 here is CASRETGGPTEAFF. The CDR3 bases are TGTGCCAGCAGGGAAACGGGCGGGCCCACTGAAGCTTTCTTT.